These T cell receptor beta chains were read from a single sample in a study of cytomegalovirus exposure and HLA in healthy donors. Repertoires were generated with immunoSEQ multiplex PCR, while TCRdb's copy carries only in-frame clones and drops some. This sample's clone table lists some 67,000 clones. Source material: PBMCs. These receptors were obtained from a woman aged 25 to 39 in good health and CMV-seronegative. CDR3s include the opening cysteine and the closing phenylalanine or tryptophan. Each record gives: V gene, D gene, J gene, CDR3 DNA, CDR3 protein. The D gene is left open where the match is weak.

v_call: TRBV14; d_call: .; j_call: TRBJ1-1; cdr3_nt: TGTGCCAGCAGCCAAGGGGTGAGGAGCACTGAAGCTTTCTTT; cdr3_aa: CASSQGVRSTEAFF
v_call: TRBV30; d_call: .; j_call: TRBJ2-3; cdr3_nt: TGTGCCTGGACGGGACTGCGCACAGATACGCAGTATTTT; cdr3_aa: CAWTGLRTDTQYF
v_call: TRBV18; d_call: TRBD1; j_call: TRBJ2-7; cdr3_nt: TGTGCCAGCTCACAACGACAGGGCTCCTACGAGCAGTACTTC; cdr3_aa: CASSQRQGSYEQYF
v_call: TRBV27; d_call: .; j_call: TRBJ1-5; cdr3_nt: TGTGCCAGCAGTTACGCGGTTAGCAATCAGCCCCAGCATTTT; cdr3_aa: CASSYAVSNQPQHF
v_call: TRBV6-1; d_call: TRBD2; j_call: TRBJ2-1; cdr3_nt: TGTGCCAGCAGTGTAGCGGGAGAATCCTACAATGAGCAGTTCTTC; cdr3_aa: CASSVAGESYNEQFF
v_call: TRBV29-1; d_call: .; j_call: TRBJ1-2; cdr3_nt: TGCAGCGGACTGGGGCCAGGGGCGCCTGCCTCCTATGGCTACACCTTC; cdr3_aa: CSGLGPGAPASYGYTF
v_call: TRBV19; d_call: TRBD2; j_call: TRBJ2-6; cdr3_nt: TGTGCCAGTAGAGCTTGGACTAGCGGGAGGGCCCAGGCTGGGGCCAACGTCCTGACTTTC; cdr3_aa: CASRAWTSGRAQAGANVLTF
v_call: TRBV11-3; d_call: TRBD1; j_call: TRBJ2-4; cdr3_nt: TGTGCCAGCAGTATGGGGACAGGGGGCGGAAACATTCAGTACTTC; cdr3_aa: CASSMGTGGGNIQYF
v_call: TRBV6-5; d_call: TRBD2; j_call: TRBJ2-1; cdr3_nt: TGTGCCAGCGCAGCGGGGACCACTAGAAATGAGCAGTTCTTC; cdr3_aa: CASAAGTTRNEQFF
v_call: TRBV4-3; d_call: .; j_call: TRBJ1-4; cdr3_nt: TGCGCCAGCAGCCAAGCTGAGGGTATGGCTAATGAAAAACTGTTTTTT; cdr3_aa: CASSQAEGMANEKLFF
v_call: TRBV19; d_call: .; j_call: TRBJ1-5; cdr3_nt: TGTGCCAGTAGTATAGAGGGGGGACGCCAGCATTTT; cdr3_aa: CASSIEGGRQHF
v_call: TRBV5-1; d_call: .; j_call: TRBJ2-3; cdr3_nt: TGCGCCAGCAGCTTGGGGCCTCCAAGGACAGCTAGCACAGATACGCAGTATTTT; cdr3_aa: CASSLGPPRTASTDTQYF
v_call: TRBV27; d_call: .; j_call: TRBJ2-3; cdr3_nt: TGTGCCAGCAGTTCCTTGTTAGCAGATACGCAGTATTTT; cdr3_aa: CASSSLLADTQYF
v_call: TRBV5-4; d_call: .; j_call: TRBJ2-7; cdr3_nt: TGTGCCAGCAGATCACAGGGTTCCTACGAGCAGTACTTC; cdr3_aa: CASRSQGSYEQYF
v_call: TRBV5-1; d_call: .; j_call: TRBJ2-2; cdr3_nt: TGCGCCAGCAGCTTGGGACTAGAATTCACCGGGGAGCTGTTTTTT; cdr3_aa: CASSLGLEFTGELFF
v_call: TRBV28; d_call: .; j_call: TRBJ1-1; cdr3_nt: TGTGCCAGCAGTCGTTACAGGGATGTCACTGAAGCTTTCTTT; cdr3_aa: CASSRYRDVTEAFF
v_call: TRBV28; d_call: TRBD1; j_call: TRBJ2-7; cdr3_nt: TGTGCCAGCAGTTTAGGGGACAGGGACTACGAGCAGTACTTC; cdr3_aa: CASSLGDRDYEQYF
v_call: TRBV9; d_call: .; j_call: TRBJ2-1; cdr3_nt: TGTGCCAGCAGCGTAGGCGCCGTGTCCCCCCATGAGCAGTTCTTC; cdr3_aa: CASSVGAVSPHEQFF
v_call: TRBV29-1; d_call: TRBD2; j_call: TRBJ2-1; cdr3_nt: TGCAGCGTGCCAGGGGGACTAGCGGGAGGGAATGAGCAGTTCTTC; cdr3_aa: CSVPGGLAGGNEQFF
v_call: TRBV6-6; d_call: .; j_call: TRBJ1-5; cdr3_nt: TGTGCCAGCAGTTACTTCCCCGATCAGCCCCAGCATTTT; cdr3_aa: CASSYFPDQPQHF
v_call: TRBV10-3; d_call: .; j_call: TRBJ1-2; cdr3_nt: TGTGCCATCAGTTCCCTGGAGGGAGGGTATGGCTACACCTTC; cdr3_aa: CAISSLEGGYGYTF
v_call: TRBV9; d_call: .; j_call: TRBJ1-4; cdr3_nt: TGTGCCAGCAGCGAACGGGCAGCGGGTAATGAAAAACTGTTTTTT; cdr3_aa: CASSERAAGNEKLFF
v_call: TRBV5-4; d_call: .; j_call: TRBJ2-7; cdr3_nt: TGTGCCAGCAGCTTGGAACTCACCTACGAGCAGTACTTC; cdr3_aa: CASSLELTYEQYF
v_call: TRBV4-1; d_call: .; j_call: TRBJ2-7; cdr3_nt: TGCGCCAGCAGCCAATTTTGGAAAGCGGGCCGGGGAAAAAGCTACGAGCAGTACTTC; cdr3_aa: CASSQFWKAGRGKSYEQYF
v_call: TRBV5-1; d_call: TRBD1; j_call: TRBJ1-1; cdr3_nt: TGCGCCAGCAGCTTGGCGGGGACAGGGAGGGAGGTGACTGAAGCTTTCTTT; cdr3_aa: CASSLAGTGREVTEAFF
v_call: TRBV7-9; d_call: TRBD1; j_call: TRBJ2-7; cdr3_nt: TGTGCCAGCGCAGACAGGGCCTACGAGCAGTACTTC; cdr3_aa: CASADRAYEQYF
v_call: TRBV29-1; d_call: TRBD2; j_call: TRBJ2-7; cdr3_nt: TGCAGCGTTGAAGCCCCAGGACTAGCGGAGTCCTACGAGCAGTACTTC; cdr3_aa: CSVEAPGLAESYEQYF
v_call: TRBV28; d_call: .; j_call: TRBJ1-2; cdr3_nt: TGTGCCAGCAGTACTTCCGGGACACTTAATGGCTACACCTTC; cdr3_aa: CASSTSGTLNGYTF
v_call: TRBV29-1; d_call: .; j_call: TRBJ2-4; cdr3_nt: TGCAGCGTTGCCTCAACAGGAGCCTTGGGAATTCAGTACTTC; cdr3_aa: CSVASTGALGIQYF
v_call: TRBV6-1; d_call: .; j_call: TRBJ2-7; cdr3_nt: TGTGCCAGCAGTGATAGTACAGGGTGGCCTCGGCAGTACTTC; cdr3_aa: CASSDSTGWPRQYF
v_call: TRBV29-1; d_call: .; j_call: TRBJ1-2; cdr3_nt: TGCAGCGCCGCTACGTTTAACTATGGCTACACCTTC; cdr3_aa: CSAATFNYGYTF
v_call: TRBV19; d_call: TRBD1; j_call: TRBJ2-7; cdr3_nt: TGTGCCAGTAGTATCCACCTAGGGACAGTAGACGCCTACGAGCAGTACTTC; cdr3_aa: CASSIHLGTVDAYEQYF
v_call: TRBV28; d_call: .; j_call: TRBJ2-7; cdr3_nt: TGTGCCAGCAGTTTTAGACAGGCTAACTACGAGCAGTACTTC; cdr3_aa: CASSFRQANYEQYF